This entry lists 22 T cell receptor beta chains sequenced from one sample in a study of T cell responses to AZD1222 COVID-19 vaccine. TCRdb's table, derived via immunoSEQ multiplex PCR, lists solely in-frame clones and lacks some. The data show 140,000 to 150,000 clones, just over 90% seen once. The sequences come from peripheral blood, collected on day 0 of MenACWY control vaccination. All receptors come from an adult in good health.

This chain joins TRBV30 and TRBJ1-1; D may be TRBD1 (6 bases). The CDR3 covers 12 residues. In germline, CDR1 is GTSNPN, CDR2 SVGIG (reference sequence). Trimming took off 6 bases at V and 0 bases at J, with 8 bases between the two ends. The CDR3 sequence: CACTGMNTEAFF. The CDR3 DNA follows: TGTGCCTGTACAGGGATGAACACTGAAGCTTTCTTT.

The chain is built from TRBV14 and TRBJ1-2; 8 bases are a match to TRBD1. Trimming removed 0 bases from V and 8 bases from J; junction bases left unmatched: 5. The CDR3 loop spans 14 amino acids. The germline CDR1 and CDR2 sequences are SGHDN and FVKESK. CDR3 in DNA: TGTGCCAGCAGCCAAGATCCGGGACAGGACGGCTACACCTTC. Translated: CASSQDPGQDGYTF. Complete variable domain (other parts from reference TRBV14 and TRBJ1-2): EAGVTQFPSHSVIEKGQTVTLRCDPISGHDNLYWYRRVMGKEIKFLLHFVKESKQDESGMPNNRFLAERTGGTYSTLKVQPAELEDSGVYFCASSQDPGQDGYTFGSGTRLTVV.

This chain uses TRBV15 with TRBJ2-3, with TRBD2 as a possible D gene (6 bases). This CDR3 region has 16 residues. V lost 3 bases, J lost 7 bases, and 20 bases lay in between. CDR1 and CDR2 from the germline V gene are LNHNV and YYDKDF (reference sequence). The CDR3 sequence: CATSRGGGNEGYTQYF. The CDR3, as DNA: TGTGCCACCAGCAGGGGGGGTGGAAACGAGGGATATACGCAGTATTTT.

This clone was detected once. V gene TRBV25-1 combines with J gene TRBJ1-5; D may be TRBD1 (6 bases). The V and J ends lost 3 bases and 2 bases respectively, with 11 bases between them. This CDR3 contains 15 residues. Per germline, CDR1 MGHDK and CDR2 SYGVNS. CDR3 loop: CASSDLGAGNQPQHF. The CDR3 bases are TGTGCCAGCAGTGATTTGGGGGCTGGCAATCAGCCCCAGCATTTT.

V gene TRBV6-2 or TRBV6-3 combines with J gene TRBJ2-7; D gene unclear. Germline-derived CDR1 and CDR2 are MNHEY and SVGEGT. The CDR3 consists of 13 residues. The V and J ends lost 0 bases and 1 base respectively, with 4 bases between them. DNA for the CDR3: TGTGCCAGCAGTTACTCTGGGTCCTACGAGCAGTACTTC. Its protein is CASSYSGSYEQYF.

Only one count was recorded for this clone. The rearrangement uses TRBV5-4 and TRBJ2-3; TRBD2 might be the D (5 bases). CDR3 size: 14 residues. V was trimmed by 0 bases and J by 2 bases, leaving 7 bases between them. CDR1 is SGHNT and CDR2 is YYREEE in the germline V gene (reference sequence). The CDR3 here is CASSLVEATDTQYF. CDR3 nucleotide sequence: TGTGCCAGCAGCTTGGTGGAGGCCACAGATACGCAGTATTTT.

The CDR3 protein is CASSRSDYEQYF. CDR3 bases: TGTGCCAGCTCCCGGTCCGACTACGAGCAGTACTTC. V usage is TRBV18 and J usage is TRBJ2-7; D unclear. Trimming took 6 bases from V and 3 from J, leaving 9 bases between them. CDR1 is KGHSH, CDR2 LQKENI, per germline. This CDR3 contains 12 residues.

The chain carries TRBV2 and TRBJ2-3, with D tentatively TRBD2 (6 bases). With 6 bases removed from V and 2 bases from J, the gap between germline ends came to 12 bases. CDR3 length: 14 residues. Germline CDR1 reads SNHLY; CDR2 reads FYNNEI. The CDR3 is CASSREWVTDTQYF. The CDR3 nucleotides are TGTGCCAGCAGCCGGGAGTGGGTCACAGATACGCAGTATTTT.

The V gene is TRBV7-9, the J gene TRBJ1-1; TRBD1 is a possible D gene (6 bases). CDR3 size: 15 residues. The germline V gene has CDR1 SEHNR and CDR2 FQNEAQ (reference sequence). V was trimmed by 5 bases and J by 0 bases, leaving 13 bases between them. As DNA, the CDR3 is TGTGCCAGCAGCCTATCGGGACATCTGAACACTGAAGCTTTCTTT. The encoded protein is CASSLSGHLNTEAFF.

The chain links TRBV30 to TRBJ1-3, with a weak D call TRBD1 (6 bases). The CDR3 contains 17 residues. Per the germline V gene, CDR1 is GTSNPN and CDR2 is SVGIG (reference sequence). Trimming cost V 3 bases and J 0 bases, with 18 bases left between them. In nucleotides, the CDR3 is TGTGCCTGGAGCTTAGGGGGGGGCCTAATCTCTGGAAACACCATATATTTT. Translation: CAWSLGGGLISGNTIYF. The whole variable domain, remainder taken from reference TRBV30 and TRBJ1-3, is SQTIHQWPATLVQPVGSPLSLECTVEGTSNPNLYWYRQAAGRGLQLLFYSVGIGQISSEVPQNLSASRPQDRQFILSSKKLLLSDSGFYLCAWSLGGGLISGNTIYFGEGSWLTVV.

The V call is TRBV7-9, the J call TRBJ1-5; D may be TRBD1 (5 bases). This CDR3 has 14 residues. CDR1 is SEHNR and CDR2 is FQNEAQ in the germline V gene (reference sequence). V gave up 4 bases and J gave up 1 base, with 8 bases separating them. CDR3 DNA sequence: TGTGCCAGCAGCTCAGGGAGAAGCAATCAGCCCCAGCATTTT. Encoded protein: CASSSGRSNQPQHF.

The chain carries TRBV5-1 and TRBJ1-1; TRBD1 aligns across 11 bases. Germline V gives CDR1 SGHRS, CDR2 YFSETQ. The V gene end was trimmed by 4 bases and the J gene end by 0 bases; junction bases not matched to a gene: 5. The CDR3 runs to 16 residues. The CDR3 protein is CASSPGQGALNTEAFF. As DNA, the CDR3 is TGCGCCAGCAGCCCAGGACAGGGGGCATTGAACACTGAAGCTTTCTTT.

J is TRBJ2-3 and V is TRBV9; 8 bases align to TRBD2. The CDR3 runs 16 residues. V lost 0 bases to trimming and J lost 6 bases; unmatched junction nucleotides: 9. Germline assignment: CDR1 SGDLS and CDR2 YYNGEE. The CDR3 loop is CASSVALGLARDTQYF. In DNA form, the CDR3 reads TGTGCCAGCAGCGTAGCTCTAGGACTAGCAAGGGATACGCAGTATTTT.

The chain combines TRBV9 with TRBJ2-7; 7 nucleotides line up with TRBD1. This CDR3 contains 15 residues. V was pared by 0 bases and J by 0 bases, with 3 bases of the junction left unmatched. CDR1 and CDR2 (germline): SGDLS, YYNGEE. The CDR3 bases are TGTGCCAGCAGCGTAGACGGACAGGCCTCCTACGAGCAGTACTTC. Amino acid sequence: CASSVDGQASYEQYF. Together with reference TRBV9 and TRBJ2-7, the CDR3 gives the full variable domain: DSGVTQTPKHLITATGQRVTLRCSPRSGDLSVYWYQQSLDQGLQFLIQYYNGEERAKGNILERFSAQQFPDLHSELNLSSLELGDSALYFCASSVDGQASYEQYFGPGTRLTVT.

This chain joins TRBV19 and TRBJ1-5; maybe TRBD1 (6 bases). Trimming cost V 5 bases and J 3 bases, with 17 bases left between them. CDR1 LNHDA and CDR2 SQIVND come from the germline V gene (reference sequence). This CDR3 has 16 amino acids. CDR3 residues: CASSVRDITFNQPQHF. CDR3 sequence (DNA): TGTGCCAGTAGTGTCCGGGACATCACCTTCAATCAGCCCCAGCATTTT.

The chain carries TRBV18 and TRBJ1-4; perhaps TRBD1 as D (5 bases). The length of the CDR3 is 14 residues. The V gene's germline CDR1 is KGHSH and CDR2 LQKENI. The V end lost 2 bases, the J end lost 10 bases, and 14 bases lay between the germline ends. The CDR3 sequence: CASSPSDRIGKLFF. The CDR3 nucleotides are TGTGCCAGCTCACCATCCGACAGAATAGGAAAACTGTTTTTT. The entire variable domain, with the rest obtained from reference TRBV18 and TRBJ1-4, is as follows: NAGVMQNPRHLVRRRGQEARLRCSPMKGHSHVYWYRQLPEEGLKFMVYLQKENIIDESGMPKERFSAEFPKEGPSILRIQQVVRGDSAAYFCASSPSDRIGKLFFGSGTQLSVL.

The chain carries TRBV18 and TRBJ1-2; TRBD1 agrees at 10 bases. From germline, CDR1 is KGHSH and CDR2 LQKENI. V shed 1 base, J shed 3 bases, and the junction held 2 bases outside the gene matches. The CDR3 is 15 amino acids. CDR3 protein: CASSPQGQGDYGYTF. For the CDR3, the DNA is TGTGCCAGCTCACCACAAGGACAGGGGGACTATGGCTACACCTTC.

V and J are TRBV7-2 and TRBJ1-1, with D uncertain. CDR1 is SGHTA, CDR2 FQGNSA, per germline. The CDR3 contains 15 residues. Trimming shortened V by 3 bases and J by 2 bases, and 13 bases separated the two germline ends. The CDR3 region has the DNA TGTGCCAGCAGCTTGTTTCCGCGGGGAAACACTGAAGCTTTCTTT. Protein: CASSLFPRGNTEAFF.

The rearrangement links TRBV6-6 to TRBJ1-1, with 8 bases identical to TRBD1. CDR3 size: 15 residues. The ends lost 5 bases at V and 5 bases at J; junction bases unmatched: 10. Germline V lookup: CDR1 MNHNY, CDR2 SVGAGI (reference sequence). This chain's CDR3 is CASSNLQGGSTEAFF. As DNA, the CDR3 is TGTGCCAGCAGTAACCTACAGGGGGGGTCGACTGAAGCTTTCTTT.

The rearrangement uses TRBV5-1 and TRBJ2-3, with D unresolved. Deletions cut 2 bases from V and 7 bases from J, with 8 bases between. This CDR3 spans 12 amino acids. The germline V gene has CDR1 SGHRS and CDR2 YFSETQ. The DNA for the CDR3 is TGCGCCAGCAGCTTCAGTGAAAATACGCAGTATTTT. This codes for CASSFSENTQYF.

V and J are TRBV18 and TRBJ2-7, with D maybe TRBD2 (5 bases). Germline loops: CDR1 KGHSH, CDR2 LQKENI. V was trimmed by 2 bases and J by 5 bases, leaving 16 bases between them. The CDR3 sequence is 15 residues long. The CDR3 sequence: CASSPTSISLNEQYF. In nucleotides, the CDR3 is TGTGCCAGCTCACCAACTAGTATTAGCCTTAACGAGCAGTACTTC.

The chain recombines TRBV29-1 with TRBJ1-1; TRBD1 might be the D (6 bases). The CDR3 runs to 12 residues. From germline, CDR1 is SQVTM and CDR2 ANQGSEA. V lost 4 bases to trimming and J lost 5 bases, with 11 bases between them. This CDR3 is CSVAQGRTEAFF. CDR3 nucleotide sequence: TGCAGCGTTGCTCAGGGGAGAACTGAAGCTTTCTTT.